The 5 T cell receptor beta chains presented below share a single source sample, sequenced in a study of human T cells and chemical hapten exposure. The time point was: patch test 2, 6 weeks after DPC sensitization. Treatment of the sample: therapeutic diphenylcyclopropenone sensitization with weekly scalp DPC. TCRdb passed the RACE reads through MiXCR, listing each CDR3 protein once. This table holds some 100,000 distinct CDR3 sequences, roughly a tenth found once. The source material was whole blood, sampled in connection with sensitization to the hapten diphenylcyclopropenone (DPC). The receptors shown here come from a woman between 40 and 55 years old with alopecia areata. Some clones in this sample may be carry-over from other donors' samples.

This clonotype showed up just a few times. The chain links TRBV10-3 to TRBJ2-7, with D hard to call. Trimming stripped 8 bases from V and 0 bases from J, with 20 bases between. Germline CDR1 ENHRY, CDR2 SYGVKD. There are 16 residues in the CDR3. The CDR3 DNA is TGTGCCATCGCAAAGGGAACACGCACGACCTCCTACGAGCAGTACTTC. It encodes CAIAKGTRTTSYEQYF.

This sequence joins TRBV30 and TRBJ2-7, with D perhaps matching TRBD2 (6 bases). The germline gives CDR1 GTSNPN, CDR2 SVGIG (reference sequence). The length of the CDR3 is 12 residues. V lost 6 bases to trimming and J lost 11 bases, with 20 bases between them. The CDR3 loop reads CACTRDSGLEYF. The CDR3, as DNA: TGTGCCTGTACCCGGGACTCAGGGCTGGAGTACTTC.

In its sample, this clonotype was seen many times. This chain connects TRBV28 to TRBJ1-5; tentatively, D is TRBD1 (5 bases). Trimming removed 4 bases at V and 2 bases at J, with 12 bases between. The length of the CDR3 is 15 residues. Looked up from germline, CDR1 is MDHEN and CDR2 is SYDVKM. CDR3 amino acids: CASSSQGAGNQPQHF. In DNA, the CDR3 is TGTGCCAGCAGTTCCCAGGGAGCGGGCAATCAGCCCCAGCATTTT.

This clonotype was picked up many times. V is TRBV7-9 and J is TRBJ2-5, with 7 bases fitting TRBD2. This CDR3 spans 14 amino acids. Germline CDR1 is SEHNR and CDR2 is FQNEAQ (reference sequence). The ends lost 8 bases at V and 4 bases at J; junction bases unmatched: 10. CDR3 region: CASRGASGGETQYF. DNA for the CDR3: TGTGCCAGCCGAGGGGCTAGCGGAGGAGAGACCCAGTACTTC.

CDR3 region: CASSEQFFTGELFF. The CDR3 coding sequence is TGTGCCAGCAGTGAACAGTTTTTCACCGGGGAGCTGTTTTTT. This chain links TRBV2 with TRBJ2-2; D is unresolved. Germline assignment: CDR1 SNHLY and CDR2 FYNNEI. This CDR3 has 14 amino acids. V dropped 2 bases and J dropped 4 bases, with 8 bases sitting between them. Looking up the rest from reference TRBV2 and TRBJ2-2 gives the full variable domain: EPEVTQTPSHQVTQMGQEVILRCVPISNHLYFYWYRQILGQKVEFLVSFYNNEISEKSEIFDDQFSVERPDGSNFTLKIRSTKLEDSAMYFCASSEQFFTGELFFGEGSRLTVL.